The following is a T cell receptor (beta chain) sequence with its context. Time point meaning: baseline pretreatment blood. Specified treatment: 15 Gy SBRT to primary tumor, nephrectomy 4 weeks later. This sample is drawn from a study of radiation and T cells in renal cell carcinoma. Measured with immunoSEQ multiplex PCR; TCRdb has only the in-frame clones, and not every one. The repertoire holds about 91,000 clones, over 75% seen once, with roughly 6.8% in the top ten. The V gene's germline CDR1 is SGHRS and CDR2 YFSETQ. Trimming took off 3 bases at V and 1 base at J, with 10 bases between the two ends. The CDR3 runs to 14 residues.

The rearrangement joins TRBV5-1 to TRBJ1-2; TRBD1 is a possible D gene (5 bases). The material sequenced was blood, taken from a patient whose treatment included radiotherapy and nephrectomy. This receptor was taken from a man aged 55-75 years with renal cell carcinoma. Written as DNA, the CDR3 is TGCGCCAGCAGCTACCAAGGGGATAACTATGGCTACACCTTC. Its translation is CASSYQGDNYGYTF.